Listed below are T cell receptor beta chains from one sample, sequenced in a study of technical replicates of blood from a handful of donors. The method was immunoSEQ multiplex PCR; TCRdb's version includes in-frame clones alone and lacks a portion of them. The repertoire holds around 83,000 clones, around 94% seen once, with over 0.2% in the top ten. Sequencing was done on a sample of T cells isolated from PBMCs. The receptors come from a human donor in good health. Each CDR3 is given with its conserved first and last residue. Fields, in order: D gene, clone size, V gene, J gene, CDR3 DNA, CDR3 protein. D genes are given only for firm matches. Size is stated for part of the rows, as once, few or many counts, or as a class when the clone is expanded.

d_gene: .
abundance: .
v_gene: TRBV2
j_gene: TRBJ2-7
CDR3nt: TGTGCCAGCAGAGCAGGGGTCTACGAGCAGTACTTC
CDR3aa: CASRAGVYEQYF

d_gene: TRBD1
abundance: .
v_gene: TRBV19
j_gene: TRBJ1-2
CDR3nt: TGTGCCAGTAGTACGAGACAGGGAGGTAACTATGGCTACACCTTC
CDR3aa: CASSTRQGGNYGYTF

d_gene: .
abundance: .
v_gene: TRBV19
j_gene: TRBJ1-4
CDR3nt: TGTGCCAGGAACGGTCACAGGCGGGGGGAAAAACTGTTTTTT
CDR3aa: CARNGHRRGEKLFF

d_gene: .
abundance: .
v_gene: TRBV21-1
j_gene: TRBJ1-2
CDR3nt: TGTGCCAGCAGCCCATGGGGACAGAACTATGGCTACACCTTC
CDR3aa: CASSPWGQNYGYTF

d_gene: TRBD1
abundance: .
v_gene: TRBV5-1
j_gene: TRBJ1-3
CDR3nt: TGCGCCAGCAGCGACCAGGGGGCCGGAAACACCATATATTTT
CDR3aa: CASSDQGAGNTIYF

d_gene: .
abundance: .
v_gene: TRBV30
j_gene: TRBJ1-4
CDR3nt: TGTGCCTGGAGTTGGGGAACGGGAGAAAAACTGTTTTTT
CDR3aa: CAWSWGTGEKLFF

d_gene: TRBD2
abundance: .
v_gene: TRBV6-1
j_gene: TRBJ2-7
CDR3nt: TGTGCCAGCAGTGATATTCGGGGGGGACTGAGACGCGAGCAGTACTTC
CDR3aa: CASSDIRGGLRREQYF

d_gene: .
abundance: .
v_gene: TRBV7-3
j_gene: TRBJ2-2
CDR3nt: TGTGCCAGCAGCTTATGGCAGAAAAACACCGGGGAGCTGTTTTTT
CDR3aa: CASSLWQKNTGELFF

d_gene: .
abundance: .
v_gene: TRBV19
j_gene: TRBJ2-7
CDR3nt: TGTGCCAGTAGTATAGTCCCCGGCGGTTTCGAGCAGTACTTC
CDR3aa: CASSIVPGGFEQYF

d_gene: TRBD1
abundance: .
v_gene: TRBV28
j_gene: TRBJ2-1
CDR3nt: TGTGCCAGCAGCTCATCCGGGACAGGGGGCTACAATGAGCAGTTCTTC
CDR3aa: CASSSSGTGGYNEQFF

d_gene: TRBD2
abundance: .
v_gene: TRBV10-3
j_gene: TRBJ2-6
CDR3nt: TGTGCCATCAGGAAGACTAGCGGGAGTCTCTCTGGGGCCAACGTCCTGACTTTC
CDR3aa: CAIRKTSGSLSGANVLTF

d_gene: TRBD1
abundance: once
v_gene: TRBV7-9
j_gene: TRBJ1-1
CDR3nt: TGTGCCAGCAGCTTAGGGGGACAGGGTGGGACTGAAGCTTTCTTT
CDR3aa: CASSLGGQGGTEAFF

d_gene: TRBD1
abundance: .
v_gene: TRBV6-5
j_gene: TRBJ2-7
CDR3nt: TGTGCCAGCAGTTACTCAGGACAGGGGGCCGAGCAGTACTTC
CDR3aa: CASSYSGQGAEQYF

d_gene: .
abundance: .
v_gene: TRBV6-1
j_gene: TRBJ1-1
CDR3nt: TGTGCCAGCAGTGAATATAGGGCAGGGGCTGAAGCTTTCTTT
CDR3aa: CASSEYRAGAEAFF

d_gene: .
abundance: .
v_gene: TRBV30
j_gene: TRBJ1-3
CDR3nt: TGTGCCTGGAGGGACCCGGGGAGAGCCCTCTCTGGAAACACCATATATTTT
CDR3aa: CAWRDPGRALSGNTIYF

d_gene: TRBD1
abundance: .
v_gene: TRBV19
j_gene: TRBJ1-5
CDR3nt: TGTGCCAGTACCTTAGAATCGACAGGGTGGTACGGTCAGCCCCAGCATTTT
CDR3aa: CASTLESTGWYGQPQHF

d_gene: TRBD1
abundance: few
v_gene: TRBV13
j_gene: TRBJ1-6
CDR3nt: TGTGCCAGCAGCCCCGACAGGGGAAGGTCACCCCTCCACTTT
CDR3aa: CASSPDRGRSPLHF

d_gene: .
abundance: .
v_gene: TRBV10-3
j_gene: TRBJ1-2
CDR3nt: TGTGCCATCAATATGGGGGGAATGGACGGCTACACCTTC
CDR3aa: CAINMGGMDGYTF

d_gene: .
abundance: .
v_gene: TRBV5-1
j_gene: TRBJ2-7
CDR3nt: TGCGCCAGCAGCCTGGACCCCCAGACCTACGAGCAGTACTTC
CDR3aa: CASSLDPQTYEQYF

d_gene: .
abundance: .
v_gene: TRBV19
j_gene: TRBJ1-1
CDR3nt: TGTGCCAGTAGTATAGCCGGCGGGATGGGAACTGAAGCTTTCTTT
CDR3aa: CASSIAGGMGTEAFF

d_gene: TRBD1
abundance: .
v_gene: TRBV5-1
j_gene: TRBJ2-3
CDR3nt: TGCGCCAGCAGCTTGGCAGGGGGCCCAGATACGCAGTATTTT
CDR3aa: CASSLAGGPDTQYF

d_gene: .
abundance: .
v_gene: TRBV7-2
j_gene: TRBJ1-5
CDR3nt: TGTGCCAGCAGCTTATATTCTCAGCCCCAGCATTTT
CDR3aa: CASSLYSQPQHF

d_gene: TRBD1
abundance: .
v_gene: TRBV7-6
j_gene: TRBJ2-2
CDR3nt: TGTGCCAGCAGCTCAACAGGGGTCGGATCCGGGGAGCTGTTTTTT
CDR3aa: CASSSTGVGSGELFF

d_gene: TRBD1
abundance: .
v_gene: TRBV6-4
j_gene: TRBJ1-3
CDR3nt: TGTGCCAGCAGCCGCGACAGGGGGCCTGGAAACACCATATATTTT
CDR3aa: CASSRDRGPGNTIYF

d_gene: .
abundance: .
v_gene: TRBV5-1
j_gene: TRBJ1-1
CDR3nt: TGCGCCAGCAGCTTGGTGGGTTGGGGGGACACTGAAGCTTTCTTT
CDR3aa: CASSLVGWGDTEAFF

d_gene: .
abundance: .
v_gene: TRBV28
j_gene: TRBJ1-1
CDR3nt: TGTGCCAGCAGTCCCCCCCAGGGCCAGGGTAGAGCTTTCTTT
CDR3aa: CASSPPQGQGRAFF

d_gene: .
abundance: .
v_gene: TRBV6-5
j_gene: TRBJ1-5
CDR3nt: TGTGCCAGCAGTTATAGGGGGGGGCCTAATCAGCCCCAGCATTTT
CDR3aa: CASSYRGGPNQPQHF

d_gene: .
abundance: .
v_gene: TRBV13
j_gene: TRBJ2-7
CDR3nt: TGTGCCAGCAGCTCCCTTCGTCGGTCGGAGACCTACGAGCAGTACTTC
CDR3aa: CASSSLRRSETYEQYF

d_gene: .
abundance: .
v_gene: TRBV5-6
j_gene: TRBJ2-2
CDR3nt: TGTGCCAGCAGCGACACAGGTTTCCTGGGGGAGCTGTTTTTT
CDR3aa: CASSDTGFLGELFF

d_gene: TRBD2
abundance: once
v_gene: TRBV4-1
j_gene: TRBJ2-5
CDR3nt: TGCGCCAGCACTAGTATCCTCGGGAGGGCCGGGGAGACCCAGTACTTC
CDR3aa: CASTSILGRAGETQYF

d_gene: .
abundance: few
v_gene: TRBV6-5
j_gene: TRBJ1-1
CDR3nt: TGTGCCAGCAGTTACCGGTTTAACACTGAAGCTTTCTTT
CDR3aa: CASSYRFNTEAFF

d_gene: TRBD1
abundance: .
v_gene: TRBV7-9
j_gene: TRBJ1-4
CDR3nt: TGTGCCAGCAGCTTACTTCCGGGACAGGGTTTTGGGAGTGAAAAACTGTTTTTT
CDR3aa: CASSLLPGQGFGSEKLFF

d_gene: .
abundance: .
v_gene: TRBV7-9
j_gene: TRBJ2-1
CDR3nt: TGTGCCAGCAGCTTTCCTGACAGAAAATACAATGAGCAGTTCTTC
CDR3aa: CASSFPDRKYNEQFF

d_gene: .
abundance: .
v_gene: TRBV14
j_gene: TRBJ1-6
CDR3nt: TGTGCCAGCAGCCAAGATTCAACGGTTCGGTCACCCCTCCACTTT
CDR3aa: CASSQDSTVRSPLHF

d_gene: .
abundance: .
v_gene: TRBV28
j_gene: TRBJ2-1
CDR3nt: TGTGCCAGCAGTTTCGGCTCCTACAATGAGCAGTTCTTC
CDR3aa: CASSFGSYNEQFF

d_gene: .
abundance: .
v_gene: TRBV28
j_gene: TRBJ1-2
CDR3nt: TGTGCCAGCAGCGGGATATACCGCTACACCTTC
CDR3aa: CASSGIYRYTF

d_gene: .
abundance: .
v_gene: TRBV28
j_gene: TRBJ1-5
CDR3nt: TGTGCCAGCAGTTTTATTACAGGGAGCAATCAGCCCCAGCATTTT
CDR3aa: CASSFITGSNQPQHF

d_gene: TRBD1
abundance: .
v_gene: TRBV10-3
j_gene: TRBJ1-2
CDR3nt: TGTGCCATCAGTGAGGGGACAGGGGGCCAGAAAGGCTACACCTTC
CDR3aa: CAISEGTGGQKGYTF

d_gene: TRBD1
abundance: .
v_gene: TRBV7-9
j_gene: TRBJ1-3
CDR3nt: TGTGCCAGCAGCTTAGACCTCGGACAGGGTGGAAACACCATATATTTT
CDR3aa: CASSLDLGQGGNTIYF

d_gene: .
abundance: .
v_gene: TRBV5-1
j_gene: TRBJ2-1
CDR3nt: TGCGCCAGCAGCCGGGTTGGTGAGCAGTTCTTC
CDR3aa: CASSRVGEQFF

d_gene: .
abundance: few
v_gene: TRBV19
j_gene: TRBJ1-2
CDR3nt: TGTGCCAGTAAGTCCCAGGGCTCCGAGATCTGGGGCTACACCTTC
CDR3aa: CASKSQGSEIWGYTF

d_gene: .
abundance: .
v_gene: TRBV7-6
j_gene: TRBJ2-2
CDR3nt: TGTGCCAGCAGCTTAGTAGGGGGTCGGGCGAACACCGGGGAGCTGTTTTTT
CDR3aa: CASSLVGGRANTGELFF

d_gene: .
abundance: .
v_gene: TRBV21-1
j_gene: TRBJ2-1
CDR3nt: TGTGCCAGCAGCAAAAGACGGGGAAGCGGACAGTATTACAATGAGCAGTTCTTC
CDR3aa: CASSKRRGSGQYYNEQFF

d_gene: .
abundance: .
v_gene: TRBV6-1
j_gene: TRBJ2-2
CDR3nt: TGTGCCAGCATCAGGGACTTCACCGGGGAGCTGTTTTTT
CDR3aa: CASIRDFTGELFF

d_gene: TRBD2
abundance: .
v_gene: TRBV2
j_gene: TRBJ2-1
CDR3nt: TGTGCCAGCAGTGAATTTCGTCTAGCGGGGGCTTCCTACAATGAGCAGTTCTTC
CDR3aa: CASSEFRLAGASYNEQFF

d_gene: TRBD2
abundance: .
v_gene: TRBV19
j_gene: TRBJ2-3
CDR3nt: TGTGCCAGTAGTATATCTACCCTAGCGGGAGATACGCAGTATTTT
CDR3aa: CASSISTLAGDTQYF

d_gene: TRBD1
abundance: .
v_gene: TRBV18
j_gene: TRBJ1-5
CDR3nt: TGTGCCAGCTCACCAGGGACAGGGGATCAGCCCCAGCATTTT
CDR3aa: CASSPGTGDQPQHF

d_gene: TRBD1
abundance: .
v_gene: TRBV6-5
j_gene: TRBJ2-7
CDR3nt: TGTGCCAGCAGTCGGACAGGGACGTTCTCCTACGAGCAGTACTTC
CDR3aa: CASSRTGTFSYEQYF

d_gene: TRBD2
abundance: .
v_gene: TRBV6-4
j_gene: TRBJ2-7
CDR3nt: TGTGCCAGCAGTGAACAGCCTAGCGGGGGGGCATTATACGAGCAGTACTTC
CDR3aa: CASSEQPSGGALYEQYF